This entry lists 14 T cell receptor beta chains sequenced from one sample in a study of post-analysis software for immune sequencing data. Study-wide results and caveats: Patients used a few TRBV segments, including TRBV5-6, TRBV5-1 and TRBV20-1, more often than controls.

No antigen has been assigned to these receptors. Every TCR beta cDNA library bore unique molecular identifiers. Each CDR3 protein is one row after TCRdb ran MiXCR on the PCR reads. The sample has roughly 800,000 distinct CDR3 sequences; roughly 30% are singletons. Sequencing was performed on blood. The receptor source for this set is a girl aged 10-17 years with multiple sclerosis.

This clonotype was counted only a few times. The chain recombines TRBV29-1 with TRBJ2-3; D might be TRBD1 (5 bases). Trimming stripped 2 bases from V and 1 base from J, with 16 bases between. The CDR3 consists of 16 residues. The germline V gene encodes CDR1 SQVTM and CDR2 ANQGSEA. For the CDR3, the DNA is TGCAGCGTTGAAATATGGGGCCGGTCAGGCACAGATACGCAGTATTTT. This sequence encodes CSVEIWGRSGTDTQYF.

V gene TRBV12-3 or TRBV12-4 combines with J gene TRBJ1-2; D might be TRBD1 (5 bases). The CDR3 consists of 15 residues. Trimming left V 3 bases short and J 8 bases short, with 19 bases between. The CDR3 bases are TGTGCCAGCAGTTTCGCAGGGAAGAGAGGAGCGGGCTACACCTTC. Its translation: CASSFAGKRGAGYTF.

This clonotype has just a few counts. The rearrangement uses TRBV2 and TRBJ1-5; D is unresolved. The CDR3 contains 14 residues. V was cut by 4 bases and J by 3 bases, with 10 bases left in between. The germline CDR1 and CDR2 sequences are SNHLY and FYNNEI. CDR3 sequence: CASSVETVNQPQHF. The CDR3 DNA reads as TGTGCCAGCAGTGTCGAAACGGTCAATCAGCCCCAGCATTTT.

The CDR3 region has the DNA TGTGCCAGCAGCCTAACCGGGACTAGAAACAATGAGCAGTTCTTC. This gives the protein CASSLTGTRNNEQFF. The genes are TRBV7-9 and TRBJ2-1, with TRBD2 identical over 8 bases. Per germline, CDR1 SEHNR and CDR2 FQNEAQ (reference sequence). J gave up 5 bases and V 5 bases, and 8 bases lay outside the gene matches. The length of the CDR3 is 15 residues.

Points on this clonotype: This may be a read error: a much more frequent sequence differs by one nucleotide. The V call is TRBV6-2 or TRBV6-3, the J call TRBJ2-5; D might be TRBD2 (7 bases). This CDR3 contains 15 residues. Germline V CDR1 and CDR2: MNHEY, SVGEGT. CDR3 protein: CACSPRGAGRKTQYF. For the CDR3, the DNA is TGTGCCTGCAGCCCCCGGGGGGCCGGGAGGAAGACCCAGTACTTC.

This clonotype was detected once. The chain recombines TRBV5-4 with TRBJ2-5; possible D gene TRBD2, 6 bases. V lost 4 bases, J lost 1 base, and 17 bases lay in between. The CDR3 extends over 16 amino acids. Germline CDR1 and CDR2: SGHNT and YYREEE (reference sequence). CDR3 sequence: CASSPSREVRQETQYF. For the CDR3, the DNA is TGTGCCAGCAGCCCCTCGAGGGAGGTGCGCCAAGAGACCCAGTACTTC. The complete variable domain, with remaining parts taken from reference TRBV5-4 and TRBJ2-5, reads ETGVTQSPTHLIKTRGQQVTLRCSSQSGHNTVSWYQQALGQGPQFIFQYYREEENGRGNFPPRFSGLQFPNYSSELNVNALELDDSALYLCASSPSREVRQETQYFGPGTRLLVL.

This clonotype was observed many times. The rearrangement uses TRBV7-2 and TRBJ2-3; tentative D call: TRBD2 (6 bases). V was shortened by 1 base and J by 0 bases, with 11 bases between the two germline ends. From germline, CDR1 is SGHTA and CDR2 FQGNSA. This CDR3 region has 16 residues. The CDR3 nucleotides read TGTGCCAGCAGCTTAGTAGCGAGCGGGAGCACAGATACGCAGTATTTT. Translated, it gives CASSLVASGSTDTQYF.

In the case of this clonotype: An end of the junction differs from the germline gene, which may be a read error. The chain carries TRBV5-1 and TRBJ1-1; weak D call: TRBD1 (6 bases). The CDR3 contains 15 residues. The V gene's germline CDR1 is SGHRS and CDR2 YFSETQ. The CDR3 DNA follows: TGCGCCAGCAGCCCAACGGGACACCTGAACACTGAAACTTTCTTT. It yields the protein CASSPTGHLNTETFF. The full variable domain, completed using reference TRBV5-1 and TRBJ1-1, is KAGVTQTPRYLIKTRGQQVTLSCSPISGHRSVSWYQQTPGQGLQFLFEYFSETQRNKGNFPGRFSGRQFSNSRSEMNVSTLELGDSALYLCASSPTGHLNTETFFGQGTRLTVV.

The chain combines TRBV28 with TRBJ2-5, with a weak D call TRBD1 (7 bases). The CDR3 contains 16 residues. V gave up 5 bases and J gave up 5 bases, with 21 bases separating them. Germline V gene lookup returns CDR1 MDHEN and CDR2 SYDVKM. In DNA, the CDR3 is TGTGCCAGCAGTCCGATGGGACAGCCGGGAGACGAGACCCAGTACTTC. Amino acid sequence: CASSPMGQPGDETQYF.

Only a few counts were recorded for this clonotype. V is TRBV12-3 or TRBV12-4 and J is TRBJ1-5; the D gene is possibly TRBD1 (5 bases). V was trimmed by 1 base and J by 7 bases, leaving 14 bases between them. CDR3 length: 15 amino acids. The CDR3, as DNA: TGTGCCAGCAGTTTAGGGCGGGGCGGTACGCAGCCCCAGCATTTT. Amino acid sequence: CASSLGRGGTQPQHF.

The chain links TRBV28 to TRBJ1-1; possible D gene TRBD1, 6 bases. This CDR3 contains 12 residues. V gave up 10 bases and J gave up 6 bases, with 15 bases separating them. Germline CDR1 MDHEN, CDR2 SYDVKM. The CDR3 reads CATQGRPAEAFF. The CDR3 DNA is TGTGCCACACAGGGTCGCCCAGCTGAAGCTTTCTTT.

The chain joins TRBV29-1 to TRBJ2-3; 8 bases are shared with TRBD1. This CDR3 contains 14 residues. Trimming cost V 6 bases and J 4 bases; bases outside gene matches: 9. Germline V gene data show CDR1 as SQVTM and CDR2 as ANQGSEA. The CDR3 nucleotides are TGCAGCGTGCAAGGACAGGGATCTCCAGATACGCAGTATTTT. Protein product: CSVQGQGSPDTQYF.

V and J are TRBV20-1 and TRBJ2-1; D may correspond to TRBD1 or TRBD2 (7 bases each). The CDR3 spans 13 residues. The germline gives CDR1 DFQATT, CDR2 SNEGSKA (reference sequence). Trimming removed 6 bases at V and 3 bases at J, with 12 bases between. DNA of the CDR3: TGCAGTGCCAGGGGGGGTATCTACAATGAGCAGTTCTTC. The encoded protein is CSARGGIYNEQFF.

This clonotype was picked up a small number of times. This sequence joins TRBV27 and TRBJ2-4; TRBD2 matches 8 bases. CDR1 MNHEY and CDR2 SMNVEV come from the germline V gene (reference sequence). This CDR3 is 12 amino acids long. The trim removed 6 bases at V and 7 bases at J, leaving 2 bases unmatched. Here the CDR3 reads CASRPGGNIQYF. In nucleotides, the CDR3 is TGTGCCAGCAGGCCGGGGGGGAACATTCAGTACTTC.